This TCR beta chain originates from a study of T cells in Graves' hyperthyroidism and ophthalmopathy. Study-wide points: Ophthalmopathy got predicted by the model a median roughly 6.4 months before its onset.

Amplified regions were TCR beta CDR3 sequences from RNA transcripts. Initially, a first-round RT-PCR of the TCR CDR3 employed the HTBI primer set. TCRdb independently ran MiXCR on the multiplex PCR reads; one entry per CDR3 protein. The sample carries more than 500,000 distinct CDR3 sequences, less than 15% recorded once. The CDR3 extends over 14 amino acids. Germline CDR1 DFQATT, CDR2 SNEGSKA (reference sequence). V was clipped by 3 bases and J by 3 bases; unmatched bases: 2. This clonotype showed up many times. Its antigen remains unidentified. The J gene is TRBJ2-1, the V gene TRBV20-1; 10 bases line up with TRBD2. The sequenced sample was blood. The clonotype originates from a woman aged 40 to 50 with Graves' hyperthyroidism. The CDR3 region is CSASSGGGYNEQFF. The CDR3, as DNA: TGCAGTGCTAGCAGCGGGGGGGGCTACAATGAGCAGTTCTTC.